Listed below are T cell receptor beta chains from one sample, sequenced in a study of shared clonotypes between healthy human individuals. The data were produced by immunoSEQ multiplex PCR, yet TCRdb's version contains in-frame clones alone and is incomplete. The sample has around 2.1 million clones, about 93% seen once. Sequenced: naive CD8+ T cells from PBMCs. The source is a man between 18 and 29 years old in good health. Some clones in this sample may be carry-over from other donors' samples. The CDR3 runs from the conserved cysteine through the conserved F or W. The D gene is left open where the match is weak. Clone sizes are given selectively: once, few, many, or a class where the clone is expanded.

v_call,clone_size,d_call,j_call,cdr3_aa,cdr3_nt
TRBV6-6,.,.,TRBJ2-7,CASSYSGDYEQYF,TGTGCCAGCAGTTACTCGGGGGATTACGAGCAGTACTTC
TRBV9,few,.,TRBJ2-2,CASSVAGNTGELFF,TGTGCCAGCAGCGTAGCAGGGAACACCGGGGAGCTGTTTTTT
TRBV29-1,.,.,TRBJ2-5,CSVDGALYQETQYF,TGCAGCGTGGACGGGGCCTTGTACCAAGAGACCCAGTACTTC
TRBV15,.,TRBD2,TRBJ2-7,CATSRGAGVSLYEQYF,TGTGCCACCAGCAGAGGAGCGGGAGTGTCCCTATACGAGCAGTACTTC
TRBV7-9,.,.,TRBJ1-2,CASSLVGAGWGYGYTF,TGTGCCAGCAGCTTAGTCGGGGCCGGGTGGGGCTATGGCTACACCTTC
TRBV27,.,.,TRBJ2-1,CASSFSWGEQFF,TGTGCCAGCAGTTTCAGTTGGGGTGAGCAGTTCTTC
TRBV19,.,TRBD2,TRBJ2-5,CASSLWGTSAQETQYF,TGTGCCAGTAGTCTCTGGGGGACTAGCGCCCAAGAGACCCAGTACTTC
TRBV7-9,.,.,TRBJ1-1,CASSLPGWSTEAFF,TGTGCCAGCAGCTTACCGGGTTGGAGCACTGAAGCTTTCTTT
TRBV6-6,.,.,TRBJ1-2,CASSYSRGYTF,TGTGCCAGCAGTTACTCGAGGGGCTACACCTTC
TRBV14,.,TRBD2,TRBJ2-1,CASSLGLKDNEQFF,TGTGCCAGCAGCCTGGGACTAAAGGACAATGAGCAGTTCTTC
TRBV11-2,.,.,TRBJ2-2,CASSLPVRVLNTGELFF,TGTGCCAGCAGCTTACCGGTCAGGGTATTGAACACCGGGGAGCTGTTTTTT
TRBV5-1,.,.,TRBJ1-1,CASTHTGTNTEAFF,TGCGCCAGCACCCATACTGGGACGAACACTGAAGCTTTCTTT
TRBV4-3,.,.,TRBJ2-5,CASSQERVVFYQETQYF,TGCGCCAGCAGCCAAGAGAGGGTAGTCTTCTACCAAGAGACCCAGTACTTC
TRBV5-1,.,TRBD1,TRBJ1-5,CASSAGQGLNQPQHF,TGCGCCAGCAGCGCCGGACAGGGGCTCAATCAGCCCCAGCATTTT
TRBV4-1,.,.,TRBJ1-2,CASSFTGRGEANYGYTF,TGCGCCAGCAGCTTCACGGGCAGGGGTGAAGCTAACTATGGCTACACCTTC
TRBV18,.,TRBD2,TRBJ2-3,CASSPRRGIAGVTDTQYF,TGTGCCAGCTCACCACGGCGCGGGATAGCGGGAGTTACAGATACGCAGTATTTT
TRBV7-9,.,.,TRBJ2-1,CASSPATSSYNEQFF,TGTGCCAGCAGCCCCGCGACGAGCTCCTACAATGAGCAGTTCTTC
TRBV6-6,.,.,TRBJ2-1,CASSYARVNEQFF,TGTGCCAGCAGTTACGCCCGGGTGAATGAGCAGTTCTTC
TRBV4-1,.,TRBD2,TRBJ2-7,CASSPGGWEQYF,TGCGCCAGCAGCCCGGGAGGGTGGGAGCAGTACTTC
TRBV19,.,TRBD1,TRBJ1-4,CASSDRGIREKLFF,TGTGCCAGTAGCGACAGGGGTATTCGTGAAAAACTGTTTTTT
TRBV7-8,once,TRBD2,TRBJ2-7,CASSLGLGVHEQYF,TGTGCCAGCAGCCTGGGACTAGGCGTCCACGAGCAGTACTTC
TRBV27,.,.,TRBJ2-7,CASSRSTGDSTTYEQYF,TGTGCCAGCAGCCGTTCCACCGGGGACTCCACTACCTACGAGCAGTACTTC
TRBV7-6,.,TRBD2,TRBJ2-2,CASSHGTSGTGELFF,TGTGCCAGCAGCCACGGAACTAGCGGTACCGGGGAGCTGTTTTTT
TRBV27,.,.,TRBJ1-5,CASSLGAASNQPQHF,TGTGCCAGCAGTTTGGGGGCCGCCTCCAATCAGCCCCAGCATTTT
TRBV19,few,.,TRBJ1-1,CASSIGGAGTEAFF,TGTGCCAGTAGTATAGGTGGGGCGGGCACTGAAGCTTTCTTT